This T cell receptor beta chain derives from a study of cytomegalovirus exposure and HLA in healthy donors. V shed 2 bases and J shed 3 bases, with 10 bases lying between them. This CDR3 contains 14 residues. Germline V gives CDR1 SGHNT, CDR2 YENEEA. Researchers ran the PCR with 60 Vbeta and 13 Jbeta primers. Profiling relied on immunoSEQ multiplex PCR, and the TCRdb table lists in-frame clones only, not all of them. The sample records some 200,000 clones, approximately 80% being singletons. This clone came up a few times. Sequencing was carried out using PBMCs. This chain links TRBV11-3 with TRBJ1-2, with D possibly TRBD1 on 5 matching bases. The TCR originated in a boy aged 10-17 years in good health and CMV-seronegative. CDR3 sequence (DNA): TGTGCCAGCAGCTTACTTGGAGGGGACTATGGCTACACCTTC. This translates into CASSLLGGDYGYTF.